The present entry profiles one T cell receptor (beta chain) with its context. The source of the sample is a study of T cell changes during pregnancy in multiple sclerosis. This CDR3 is built from 15 residues. Unmatched junction bases numbered 8, after V lost 4 bases and J lost 5 bases. In germline, CDR1 is SGHNT, CDR2 YYREEE (reference sequence). Generated by immunoSEQ multiplex PCR, the TCRdb table keeps only in-frame clones and is missing some. The sample includes roughly 70,000 clones, approximately 91% of them seen just once. This TCR derives from a female donor with multiple sclerosis, enrolled in a pregnancy study. The V and J genes are TRBV5-4 and TRBJ2-5, with 10 positions matching TRBD1. This specimen was peripheral blood, taken before pregnancy. The CDR3, as DNA: TGTGCCAGCAGCCTGCCGGGACAGGGGAAGGAGACCCAGTACTTC. This translates into CASSLPGQGKETQYF.